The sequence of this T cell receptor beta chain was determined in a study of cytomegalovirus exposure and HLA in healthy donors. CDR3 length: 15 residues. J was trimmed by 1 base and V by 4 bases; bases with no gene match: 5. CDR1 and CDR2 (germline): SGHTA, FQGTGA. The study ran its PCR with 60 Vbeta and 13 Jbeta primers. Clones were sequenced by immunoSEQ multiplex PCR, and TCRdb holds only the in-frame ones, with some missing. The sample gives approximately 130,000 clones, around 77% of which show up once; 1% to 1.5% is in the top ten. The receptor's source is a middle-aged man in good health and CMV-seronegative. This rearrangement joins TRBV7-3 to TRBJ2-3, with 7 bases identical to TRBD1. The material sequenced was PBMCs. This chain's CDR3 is CASSSQGKRTDTQYF. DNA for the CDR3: TGTGCCAGCAGCTCACAGGGGAAACGCACAGATACGCAGTATTTT. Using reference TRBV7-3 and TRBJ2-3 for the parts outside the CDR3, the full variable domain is GAGVSQTPSNKVTEKGKYVELRCDPISGHTALYWYRQSLGQGPEFLIYFQGTGAADDSGLPNDRFFAVRPEGSVSTLKIQRTERGDSAVYLCASSSQGKRTDTQYFGPGTRLTVL.